The clone carrying this T cell receptor beta chain is medium-sized by share. Trimming removed 1 base from V and 5 bases from J, with 11 bases in between. The CDR3 has 15 residues. The V gene's germline CDR1 is MDHEN and CDR2 SYDVKM. With 60 Vbeta and 13 Jbeta primers, the PCR was carried out. The table came from immunoSEQ multiplex PCR; TCRdb's copy has only in-frame clones and leaves some out. Of 85,000 to 100,000 clones in the sample, 64% were seen once. The sample originates from a study of cytomegalovirus exposure and HLA in healthy donors. The sequenced sample was PBMCs. This clonotype was sampled from a man in his fifties or sixties in good health and CMV-seronegative. This sequence joins TRBV28 and TRBJ2-2; no definite D call. The CDR3 sequence is CASSLSSSRTGELFF. CDR3 sequence (DNA): TGTGCCAGCAGTTTATCAAGCTCTAGAACCGGGGAGCTGTTTTTT. Full variable domain (missing parts from reference TRBV28 and TRBJ2-2): DVKVTQSSRYLVKRTGEKVFLECVQDMDHENMFWYRQDPGLGLRLIYFSYDVKMKEKGDIPEGYSVSREKKERFSLILESASTNQTSMYLCASSLSSSRTGELFFGEGSRLTVL.